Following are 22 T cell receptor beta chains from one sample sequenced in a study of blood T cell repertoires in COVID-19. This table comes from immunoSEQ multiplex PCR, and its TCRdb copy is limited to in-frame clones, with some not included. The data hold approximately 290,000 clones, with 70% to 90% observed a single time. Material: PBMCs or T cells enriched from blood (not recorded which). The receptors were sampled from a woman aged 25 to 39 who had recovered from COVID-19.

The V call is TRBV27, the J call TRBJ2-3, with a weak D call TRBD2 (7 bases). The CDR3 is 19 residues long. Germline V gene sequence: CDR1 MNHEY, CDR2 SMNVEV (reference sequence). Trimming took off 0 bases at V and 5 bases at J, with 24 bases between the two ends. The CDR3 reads CASSLSIRYGGGPEDTQYF. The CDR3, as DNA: TGTGCCAGCAGTTTATCTATACGGTATGGGGGGGGGCCTGAAGATACGCAGTATTTT.

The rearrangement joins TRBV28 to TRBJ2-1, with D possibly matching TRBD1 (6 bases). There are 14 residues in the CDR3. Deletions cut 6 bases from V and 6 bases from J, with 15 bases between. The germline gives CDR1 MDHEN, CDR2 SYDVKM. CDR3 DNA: TGTGCCAGCAGGCGTCCTGGGGACATCAATGAGCAGTTCTTC. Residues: CASRRPGDINEQFF.

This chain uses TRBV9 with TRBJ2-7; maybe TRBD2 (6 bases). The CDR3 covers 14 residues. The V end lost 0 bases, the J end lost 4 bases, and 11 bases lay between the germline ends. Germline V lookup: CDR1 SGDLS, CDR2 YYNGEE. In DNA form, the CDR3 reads TGTGCCAGCAGCGTAGGGGACTCGAGGTACGAGCAGTACTTC. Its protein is CASSVGDSRYEQYF.

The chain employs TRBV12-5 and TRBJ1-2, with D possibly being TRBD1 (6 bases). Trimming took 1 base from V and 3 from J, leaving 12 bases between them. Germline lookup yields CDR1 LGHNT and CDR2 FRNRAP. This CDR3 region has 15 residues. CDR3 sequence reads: CASGLDREGDYGYTF. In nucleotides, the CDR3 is TGTGCTAGTGGTTTGGACAGGGAGGGCGACTATGGCTACACCTTC.

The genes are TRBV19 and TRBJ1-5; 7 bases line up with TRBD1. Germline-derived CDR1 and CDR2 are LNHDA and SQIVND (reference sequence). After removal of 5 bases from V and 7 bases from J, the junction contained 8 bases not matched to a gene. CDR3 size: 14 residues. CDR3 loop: CASSGRQGVQPQHF. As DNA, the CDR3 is TGTGCCAGTAGTGGTCGACAGGGTGTACAGCCCCAGCATTTT. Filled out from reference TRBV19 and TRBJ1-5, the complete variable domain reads DGGITQSPKYLFRKEGQNVTLSCEQNLNHDAMYWYRQDPGQGLRLIYYSQIVNDFQKGDIAEGYSVSREKKESFPLTVTSAQKNPTAFYLCASSGRQGVQPQHFGDGTRLSIL.

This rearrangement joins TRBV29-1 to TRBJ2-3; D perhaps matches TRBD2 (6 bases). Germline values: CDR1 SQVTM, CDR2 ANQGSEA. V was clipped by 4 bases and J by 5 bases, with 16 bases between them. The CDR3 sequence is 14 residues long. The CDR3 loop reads CSVGLLAPGDTQYF. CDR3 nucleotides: TGCAGCGTTGGTCTTCTAGCGCCTGGAGATACGCAGTATTTT.

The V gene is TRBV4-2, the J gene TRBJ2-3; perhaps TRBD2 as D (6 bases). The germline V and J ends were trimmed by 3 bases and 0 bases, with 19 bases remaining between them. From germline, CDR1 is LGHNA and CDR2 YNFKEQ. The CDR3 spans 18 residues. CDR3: CASSHGQGLATSTDTQYF. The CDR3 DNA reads TGTGCCAGCAGCCACGGCCAAGGGCTAGCGACGAGCACAGATACGCAGTATTTT.

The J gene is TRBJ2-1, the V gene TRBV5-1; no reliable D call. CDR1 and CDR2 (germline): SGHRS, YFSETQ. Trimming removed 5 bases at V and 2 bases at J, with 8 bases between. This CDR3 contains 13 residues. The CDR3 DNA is TGCGCCAGCAGTTATACAGCCTACAATGAGCAGTTCTTC. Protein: CASSYTAYNEQFF. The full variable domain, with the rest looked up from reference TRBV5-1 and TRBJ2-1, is KAGVTQTPRYLIKTRGQQVTLSCSPISGHRSVSWYQQTPGQGLQFLFEYFSETQRNKGNFPGRFSGRQFSNSRSEMNVSTLELGDSALYLCASSYTAYNEQFFGPGTRLTVL.

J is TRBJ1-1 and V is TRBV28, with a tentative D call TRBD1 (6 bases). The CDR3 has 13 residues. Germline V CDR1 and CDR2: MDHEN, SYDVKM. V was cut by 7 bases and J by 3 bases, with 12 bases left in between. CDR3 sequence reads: CASIRGRDTEAFF. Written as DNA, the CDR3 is TGTGCCAGCATTAGGGGGAGGGACACTGAAGCTTTCTTT.

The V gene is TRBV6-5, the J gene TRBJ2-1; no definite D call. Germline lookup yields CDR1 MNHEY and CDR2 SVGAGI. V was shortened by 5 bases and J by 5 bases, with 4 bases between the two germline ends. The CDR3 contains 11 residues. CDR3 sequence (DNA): TGTGCCAGCAGTCGAGACAATGAGCAGTTCTTC. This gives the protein CASSRDNEQFF.

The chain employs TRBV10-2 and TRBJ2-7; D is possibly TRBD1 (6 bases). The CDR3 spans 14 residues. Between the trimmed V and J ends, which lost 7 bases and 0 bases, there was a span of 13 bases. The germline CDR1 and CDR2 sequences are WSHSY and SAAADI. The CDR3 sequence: CASMGASVSYEQYF. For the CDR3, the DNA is TGCGCCAGCATGGGGGCCAGTGTCTCCTACGAGCAGTACTTC.

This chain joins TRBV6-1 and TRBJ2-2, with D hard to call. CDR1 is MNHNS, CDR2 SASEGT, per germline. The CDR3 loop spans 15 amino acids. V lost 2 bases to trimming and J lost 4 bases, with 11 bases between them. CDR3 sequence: CASSEMRSGTGELFF. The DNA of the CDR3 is TGTGCCAGCAGTGAAATGCGATCTGGCACCGGGGAGCTGTTTTTT.

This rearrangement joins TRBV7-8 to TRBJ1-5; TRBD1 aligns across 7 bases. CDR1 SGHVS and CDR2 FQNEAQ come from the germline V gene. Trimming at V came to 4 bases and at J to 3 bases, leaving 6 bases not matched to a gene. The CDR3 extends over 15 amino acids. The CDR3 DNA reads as TGTGCCAGCAGCTCACAGGGGAGTATCAATCAGCCCCAGCATTTT. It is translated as CASSSQGSINQPQHF. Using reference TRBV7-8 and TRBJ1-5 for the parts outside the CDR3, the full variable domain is GAGVSQSPRYKVAKRGQDVALRCDPISGHVSLFWYQQALGQGPEFLTYFQNEAQLDKSGLPSDRFFAERPEGSVSTLKIQRTQQEDSAVYLCASSSQGSINQPQHFGDGTRLSIL.

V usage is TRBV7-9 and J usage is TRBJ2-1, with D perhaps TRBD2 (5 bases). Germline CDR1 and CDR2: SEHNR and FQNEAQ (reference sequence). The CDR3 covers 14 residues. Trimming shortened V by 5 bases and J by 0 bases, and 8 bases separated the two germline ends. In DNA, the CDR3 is TGTGCCAGCAGCCCCCTAGCCTCCTACAATGAGCAGTTCTTC. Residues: CASSPLASYNEQFF.

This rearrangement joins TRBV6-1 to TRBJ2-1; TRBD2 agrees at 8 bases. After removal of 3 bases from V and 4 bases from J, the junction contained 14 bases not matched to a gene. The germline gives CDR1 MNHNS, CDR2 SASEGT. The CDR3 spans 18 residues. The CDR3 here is CASSESGRAGRWYNEQFF. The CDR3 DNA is TGTGCCAGCAGTGAGTCCGGGAGGGCCGGAAGGTGGTACAATGAGCAGTTCTTC.

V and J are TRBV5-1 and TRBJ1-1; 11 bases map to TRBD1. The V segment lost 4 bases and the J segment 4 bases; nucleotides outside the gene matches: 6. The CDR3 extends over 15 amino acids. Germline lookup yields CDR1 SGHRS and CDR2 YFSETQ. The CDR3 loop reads CASSPIGTGGTEAFF. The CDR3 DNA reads TGCGCCAGCAGCCCGATTGGGACAGGGGGCACTGAAGCTTTCTTT.

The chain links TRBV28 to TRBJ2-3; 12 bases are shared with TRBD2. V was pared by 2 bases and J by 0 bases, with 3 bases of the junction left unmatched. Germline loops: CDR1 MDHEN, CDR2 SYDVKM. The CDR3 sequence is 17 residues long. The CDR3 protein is CASSLLAGGPSTDTQYF. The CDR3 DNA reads TGTGCCAGCAGTTTACTAGCGGGAGGGCCGAGCACAGATACGCAGTATTTT.

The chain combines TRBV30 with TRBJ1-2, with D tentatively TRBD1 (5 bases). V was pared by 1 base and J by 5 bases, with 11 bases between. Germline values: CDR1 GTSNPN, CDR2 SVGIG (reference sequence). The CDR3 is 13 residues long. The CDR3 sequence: CAWSEGSGYGYTF. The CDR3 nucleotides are TGTGCCTGGAGTGAGGGGTCCGGGTATGGCTACACCTTC. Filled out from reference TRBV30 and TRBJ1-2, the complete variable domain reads SQTIHQWPATLVQPVGSPLSLECTVEGTSNPNLYWYRQAAGRGLQLLFYSVGIGQISSEVPQNLSASRPQDRQFILSSKKLLLSDSGFYLCAWSEGSGYGYTFGSGTRLTVV.

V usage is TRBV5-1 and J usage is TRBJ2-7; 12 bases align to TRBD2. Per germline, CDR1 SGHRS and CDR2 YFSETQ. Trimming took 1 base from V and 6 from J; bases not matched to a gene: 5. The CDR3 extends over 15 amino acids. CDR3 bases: TGCGCCAGCAGCTTGAGGACTAGCGGGAATATCGAGCAGTACTTC. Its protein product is CASSLRTSGNIEQYF.

In DNA, the CDR3 is TGTGCCATCAGTGAGTCGACGGGTGGAGCGTCCGAGCAGTACTTC. Its translation is CAISESTGGASEQYF. The chain combines TRBV10-3 with TRBJ2-7, with unresolved D. V dropped 0 bases and J dropped 6 bases, with 15 bases sitting between them. The CDR3 covers 15 residues. Germline lookup yields CDR1 ENHRY and CDR2 SYGVKD.

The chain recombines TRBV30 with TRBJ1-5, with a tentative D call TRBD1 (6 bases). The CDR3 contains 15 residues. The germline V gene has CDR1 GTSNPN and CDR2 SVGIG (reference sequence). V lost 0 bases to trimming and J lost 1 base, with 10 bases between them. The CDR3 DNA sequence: TGTGCCTGGAGTGTAAGTCAGGGGAGCAATCAGCCCCAGCATTTT. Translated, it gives CAWSVSQGSNQPQHF.

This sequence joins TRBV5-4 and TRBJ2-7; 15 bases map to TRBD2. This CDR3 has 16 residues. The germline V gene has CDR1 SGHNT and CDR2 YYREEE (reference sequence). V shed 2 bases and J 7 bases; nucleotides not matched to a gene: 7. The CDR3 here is CASSFGRTSGRGEQYF. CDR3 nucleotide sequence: TGTGCCAGCAGCTTTGGTAGGACTAGCGGGAGGGGTGAGCAGTACTTC.